The clone carrying this TCR beta chain was seen a single time. At one end, the junction sequence differs from germline, possibly due to a read error. This sample was included in a study of tumor and adjacent non-tumor tissue in lung cancer. No cell sorting was done before RNA was extracted from the tissue. The library came from three nested PCR rounds adapted from ARM-PCR protocols. TCRdb re-derived calls from the multiplex PCR reads in MiXCR, one entry per CDR3 protein. The sample consists of over 100,000 distinct CDR3 sequences, roughly 80% of them appearing once. Germline V lookup: CDR1 DFQATT, CDR2 SNEGSKA (reference sequence). The CDR3 sequence is 16 residues long.

This chain uses TRBV20-1 with TRBJ1-2; D is possibly TRBD1 (5 bases). The source of this sequence is a woman aged 60-70 years with non-small cell lung cancer. The specimen sequenced was lung tumor tissue. In DNA, the CDR3 is TGCAGTGCCCGCAGAGACAGAACCTTTTCTTACTATGTCTACACCTTC. This translates into CSARRDRTFSYYVYTF.